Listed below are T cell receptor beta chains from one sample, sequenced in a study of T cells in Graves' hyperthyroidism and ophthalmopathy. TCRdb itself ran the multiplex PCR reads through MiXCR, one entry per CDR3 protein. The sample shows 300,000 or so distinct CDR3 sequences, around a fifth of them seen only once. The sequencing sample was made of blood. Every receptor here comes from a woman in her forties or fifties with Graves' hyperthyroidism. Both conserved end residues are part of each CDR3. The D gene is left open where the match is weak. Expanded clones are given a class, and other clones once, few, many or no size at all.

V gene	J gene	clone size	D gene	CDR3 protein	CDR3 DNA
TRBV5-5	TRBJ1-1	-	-	CASSRKDTEAFF	TGTGCCAGCAGCCGTAAGGACACTGAAGCTTTCTTT
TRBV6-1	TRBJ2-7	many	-	CASSASGAGRYEQYF	TGTGCCAGCAGTGCCTCCGGGGCGGGGAGGTACGAGCAGTACTTC
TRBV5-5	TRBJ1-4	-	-	CASSIEGGPNEKLFF	TGTGCCAGCAGTATCGAGGGGGGGCCTAATGAAAAACTGTTTTTT
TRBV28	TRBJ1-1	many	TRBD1	CVTGAGTEAFF	TGTGTGACAGGGGCGGGGACTGAAGCTTTCTTT
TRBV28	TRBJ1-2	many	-	CASSFYYGYTF	TGTGCCAGCAGTTTCTACTATGGCTACACCTTC
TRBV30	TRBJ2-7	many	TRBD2	CAWTWRRTSGRYEQYF	TGTGCCTGGACCTGGCGGAGGACTAGCGGGAGATACGAGCAGTACTTC
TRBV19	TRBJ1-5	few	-	CASSMRDPTIGNQPQHF	TGTGCCAGTAGTATGCGTGACCCCACTATTGGCAATCAGCCCCAGCATTTT
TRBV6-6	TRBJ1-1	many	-	CASSYSQMNTEAFF	TGTGCCAGCAGTTACTCGCAGATGAACACTGAAGCTTTCTTT
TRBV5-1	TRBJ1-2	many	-	CASSLAPGAAYGYTF	TGCGCCAGCAGCTTGGCCCCTGGGGCGGCTTATGGCTACACCTTC
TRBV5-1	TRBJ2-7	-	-	CASSPRGGQGSYEQYF	TGCGCCAGCAGCCCGAGGGGTGGGCAGGGATCCTACGAGCAGTACTTC
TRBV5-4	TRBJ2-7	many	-	CASSLEGRAYEQYF	TGTGCCAGCAGCTTGGAGGGCAGGGCCTACGAGCAGTACTTC
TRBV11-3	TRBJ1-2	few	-	CASSLFGTPPRSYTF	TGTGCCAGCAGCTTATTTGGGACACCCCCGAGAAGCTACACCTTC
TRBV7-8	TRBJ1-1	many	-	CASSLDRLGNTEAFF	TGTGCCAGCAGCTTAGACAGGTTGGGGAACACTGAAGCTTTCTTT
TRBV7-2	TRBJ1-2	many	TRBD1	CASSLPRQGNGYTF	TGTGCCAGCAGCTTACCCCGACAGGGCAATGGCTACACCTTC
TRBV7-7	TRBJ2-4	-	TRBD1	CASSLVGQGATLAKNIQYF	TGTGCTAGCAGCTTAGTGGGACAGGGGGCTACCCTAGCCAAAAACATTCAGTACTTC
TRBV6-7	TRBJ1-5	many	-	CASSGGTNQPQHF	TGTGCCAGCTCCGGGGGGACCAATCAGCCCCAGCATTTT
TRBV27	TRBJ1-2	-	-	CASSLGRTHLEGYTF	TGTGCCAGCAGTTTAGGGAGGACCCACCTTGAGGGCTACACCTTC
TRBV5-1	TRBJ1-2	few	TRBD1	CASSNRPGQEGFNYGYTF	TGCGCCAGCAGCAATCGTCCGGGACAGGAGGGATTTAACTATGGCTACACCTTC
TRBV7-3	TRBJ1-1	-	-	CASSLRALGAEAFF	TGTGCCAGCAGCTTACGGGCCCTAGGGGCTGAAGCTTTCTTT
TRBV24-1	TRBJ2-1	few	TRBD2	CATEGLAGGGREQFF	TGTGCCACCGAGGGACTAGCGGGAGGGGGGCGTGAGCAGTTCTTC
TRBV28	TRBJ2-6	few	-	CASSEARAGANVLTF	TGTGCCAGCAGTGAGGCACGGGCTGGGGCCAACGTCCTGACTTTC
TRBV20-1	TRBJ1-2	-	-	CSARPDSLQSYGYTF	TGCAGTGCTAGACCCGACAGTTTACAGTCCTATGGCTACACCTTC
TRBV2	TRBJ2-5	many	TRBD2	CASRGTSGSLGTQYF	TGTGCCAGCAGGGGGACTAGCGGTTCCCTAGGGACCCAGTACTTC
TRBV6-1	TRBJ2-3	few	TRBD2	CASSVFKASGSPDTQYF	TGTGCCAGCAGTGTCTTCAAGGCTAGCGGGAGTCCAGATACGCAGTATTTT
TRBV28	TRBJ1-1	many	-	CASRPTQRNTEAFF	TGTGCCAGCAGGCCAACGCAGCGGAACACTGAAGCTTTCTTT
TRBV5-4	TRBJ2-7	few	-	CASSLNKGGGANEQYF	TGTGCCAGCAGCTTGAATAAGGGTGGTGGGGCTAACGAGCAGTACTTC
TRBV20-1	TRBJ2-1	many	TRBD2	CSARDRGGSYNEQFF	TGCAGTGCTAGAGATAGGGGCGGGAGCTACAATGAGCAGTTCTTC
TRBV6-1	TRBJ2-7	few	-	CASNKGGPYEQYF	TGTGCCAGCAATAAGGGGGGCCCCTACGAGCAGTACTTC
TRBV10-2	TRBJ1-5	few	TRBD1	CASARDRSNQPQHF	TGCGCCAGCGCCAGGGACAGGAGCAATCAGCCCCAGCATTTT
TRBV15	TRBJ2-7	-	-	CATSSSSRGRRSYEQYF	TGTGCCACCAGCAGCAGTTCCAGGGGTAGAAGGTCATACGAGCAGTACTTC
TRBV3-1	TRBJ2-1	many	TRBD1	CASTLDDRAEQFF	TGTGCCAGCACCCTTGATGACAGGGCTGAGCAGTTCTTC
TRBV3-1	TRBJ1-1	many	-	CASSQGTFNTEAFF	TGTGCCAGCAGCCAAGGGACATTCAACACTGAAGCTTTCTTT
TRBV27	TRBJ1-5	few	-	CASSFGTPSNQPQHF	TGTGCCAGCAGCTTCGGGACCCCCTCCAATCAGCCCCAGCATTTT
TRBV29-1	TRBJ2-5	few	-	CSVASTQETQYF	TGCAGCGTTGCTAGCACACAAGAGACCCAGTACTTC
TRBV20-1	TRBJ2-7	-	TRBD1	CSAPVRTGGYEQYF	TGCAGTGCCCCCGTCAGGACAGGGGGGTACGAGCAGTACTTC
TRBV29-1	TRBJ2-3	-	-	CSVGAAPRTDTQYF	TGCAGCGTTGGAGCGGCCCCACGCACAGATACGCAGTATTTT
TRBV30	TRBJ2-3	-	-	CAWRLVGGADTQYF	TGTGCCTGGAGGCTAGTGGGGGGGGCGGATACGCAGTATTTT
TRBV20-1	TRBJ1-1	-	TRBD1	CSAKKPGTDLMNTEAFF	TGCAGTGCTAAAAAACCTGGGACAGACCTTATGAACACTGAAGCTTTCTTT
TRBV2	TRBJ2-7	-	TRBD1	CASSDRDRAHEQYF	TGTGCCAGCAGTGATCGGGACAGGGCCCACGAGCAGTACTTC
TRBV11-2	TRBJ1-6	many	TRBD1	CASGLTGAINSPLHF	TGTGCCAGCGGGTTGACAGGGGCTATTAATTCACCCCTCCACTTT
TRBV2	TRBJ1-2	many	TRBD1	CASRLTGTDGYGYTF	TGTGCCAGCAGACTTACCGGGACAGATGGCTATGGCTACACCTTC
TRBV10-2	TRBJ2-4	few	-	CASSDPQGGKNIQYF	TGCGCCAGCAGTGACCCCCAGGGGGGCAAAAACATTCAGTACTTC
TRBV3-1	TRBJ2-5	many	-	CASSHSQETQYF	TGTGCCAGCAGCCACTCTCAAGAGACCCAGTACTTC
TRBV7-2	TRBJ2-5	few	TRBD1	CASSQDRGFQETQYF	TGTGCCAGCAGCCAGGACAGGGGATTTCAAGAGACCCAGTACTTC
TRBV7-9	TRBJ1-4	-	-	CASTPGGGPNEKLFF	TGTGCCAGCACCCCCGGGGGGGGGCCTAATGAAAAACTGTTTTTT